One T cell receptor (beta chain) is described in this entry. The data belong to a study of blood T cell repertoires in COVID-19. Study at large: The United States, Italy and Spain were the sources of the acute and convalescent COVID-19 samples. Sources were T cells, B-cell-depleted T cells, or PBMCs; the material itself was cDNA or gDNA.

In terms of age and location, participants ranged from roughly 18 to 89 years and lived in under 30 US areas. Each participant's cohort was designated according to participant-reported clinical history. Produced via immunoSEQ multiplex PCR; TCRdb's table is partial and in-frame only. The sample records under 350,000 clones, approximately 86% being singletons. The CDR3 spans 15 residues. Germline V gene data show CDR1 as SGHNT and CDR2 as YYREEE (reference sequence). V lost 4 bases, J lost 6 bases, and 10 bases stayed unmatched. This sequence joins TRBV5-4 and TRBJ2-3; 8 positions agree with TRBD1. Specimen: PBMCs or T cells enriched from blood (not recorded which). This receptor was taken from a woman in her forties with acute COVID-19. CDR3 DNA sequence: TGTGCCAGCAGCCCGCGGACAGGGTCTATGGATACGCAGTATTTT. It specifies CASSPRTGSMDTQYF.